A single sample is the source of the 14 T cell receptor beta chains below, sequenced in a study of T cell repertoires in cytomegalovirus infection. TCRdb called the reads again in MiXCR, with one record for every CDR3 protein. This table holds 150,000 to 200,000 distinct CDR3 sequences, about 30% found once. The material sequenced was PBMCs. Receptor source: a human donor in good health (CMV status not recorded). Some clones in this sample may be carry-over from other donors' samples.

This clonotype was seen only a few times. The rearrangement links TRBV7-3 to TRBJ2-1; a possible D gene is TRBD2 (5 bases). Germline lookup yields CDR1 SGHTA and CDR2 FQGTGA. The CDR3 is 15 amino acids. Between the trimmed V and J ends, which lost 5 bases and 5 bases, there was a span of 16 bases. CDR3: CASSRGLYRNNEQFF. CDR3 sequence (DNA): TGTGCCAGCAGCCGAGGACTCTACAGAAACAATGAGCAGTTCTTC.

This chain uses TRBV2 with TRBJ1-6, with TRBD1 matching 8 bases. The V gene end was trimmed by 10 bases and the J gene end by 7 bases; junction bases not matched to a gene: 6. CDR3 size: 13 residues. The germline V gene has CDR1 SNHLY and CDR2 FYNNEI. In DNA, the CDR3 is TGTGCCAACTCGGACAGGGAAAATTCACCCCTCCACTTT. Translating gives CANSDRENSPLHF.

The chain combines TRBV29-1 with TRBJ2-1, with 7 bases fitting TRBD2. CDR1 is SQVTM and CDR2 is ANQGSEA in the germline V gene. Trimming cost V 4 bases and J 7 bases; bases outside gene matches: 7. The CDR3 covers 13 residues. The CDR3 reads CSVGAGEANEQFF. Here the CDR3 DNA reads TGCAGCGTTGGGGCGGGGGAGGCTAATGAGCAGTTCTTC.

By sample fraction, this clonotype is large (0.1 to 1%). The J gene is TRBJ2-3, the V gene TRBV7-3; D might be TRBD2 (7 bases). With 1 base removed from V and 2 bases from J, the gap between germline ends came to 19 bases. Germline CDR1 is SGHTA and CDR2 is FQGTGA. The CDR3 covers 18 residues. CDR3 loop: CASSLNRDYHLDTDTQYF. Here the CDR3 DNA reads TGTGCCAGCAGCTTAAACAGGGACTACCACTTGGACACAGATACGCAGTATTTT. The full variable domain, with the rest looked up from reference TRBV7-3 and TRBJ2-3, is GAGVSQTPSNKVTEKGKYVELRCDPISGHTALYWYRQSLGQGPEFLIYFQGTGAADDSGLPNDRFFAVRPEGSVSTLKIQRTERGDSAVYLCASSLNRDYHLDTDTQYFGPGTRLTVL.

The chain couples TRBV11-2 to TRBJ2-7; TRBD1 or TRBD2 may be the D gene (6 bases each). V was shortened by 9 bases and J by 2 bases, with 11 bases between the two germline ends. The CDR3 runs to 12 residues. Looked up from germline, CDR1 is SGHAT and CDR2 is FQNNGV. Written as DNA, the CDR3 is TGTGCCAGTCGGGGGCGGACCTACGAGCAGTACTTC. It yields the protein CASRGRTYEQYF. The entire variable domain, with the rest obtained from reference TRBV11-2 and TRBJ2-7, is as follows: EAGVAQSPRYKIIEKRQSVAFWCNPISGHATLYWYQQILGQGPKLLIQFQNNGVVDDSQLPKDRFSAERLKGVDSTLKIQPAKLEDSAVYLCASRGRTYEQYFGPGTRLTVT.

This clonotype was detected a few times. The genes are TRBV20-1 and TRBJ1-1; D not resolved. The germline V and J ends were trimmed by 4 bases and 2 bases, with 8 bases remaining between them. Germline CDR1 DFQATT, CDR2 SNEGSKA (reference sequence). The CDR3 is 12 amino acids. The CDR3 coding sequence is TGCAGTGCTATAGTGGGTAACACTGAAGCTTTCTTT. This sequence encodes CSAIVGNTEAFF.

The CDR3 DNA reads as TGTGCTAGTGGTATTGAGACATGGGGAGAAGCTTTCTTT. Protein product: CASGIETWGEAFF. The chain uses TRBV12-5 and TRBJ1-1; D uncertain. CDR3 size: 13 residues. V gave up 5 bases and J gave up 8 bases, with 15 bases separating them. The germline V gene has CDR1 LGHNT and CDR2 FRNRAP.

The J gene is TRBJ1-1, the V gene TRBV2; D remains unclear. Germline V gene lookup returns CDR1 SNHLY and CDR2 FYNNEI. V was cut by 7 bases and J by 0 bases, with 9 bases left in between. The CDR3 is made up of 13 amino acids. CDR3 loop: CASTLTVNTEAFF. CDR3 nucleotides: TGTGCCAGCACACTCACAGTGAACACTGAAGCTTTCTTT.

The J gene is TRBJ2-2, the V gene TRBV2, with D possibly being TRBD2 (6 bases). V lost 3 bases and J lost 3, with 8 bases in between. There are 14 residues in the CDR3. Germline V CDR1 and CDR2: SNHLY, FYNNEI. The CDR3 loop reads CASSDRRDTGELFF. As DNA, the CDR3 is TGTGCCAGCAGTGACAGGAGGGACACCGGGGAGCTGTTTTTT.

This clonotype has just a few counts. The chain links TRBV7-9 to TRBJ2-7; D call uncertain. V was trimmed by 2 bases and J by 3 bases, leaving 17 bases between them. Germline V gene sequence: CDR1 SEHNR, CDR2 FQNEAQ (reference sequence). CDR3 length: 16 amino acids. The CDR3 DNA is TGTGCCAGCAGCTTACCCCCCCCACGAGGTAACTACGAGCAGTACTTC. This sequence encodes CASSLPPPRGNYEQYF. Full variable domain (missing parts from reference TRBV7-9 and TRBJ2-7): DTGVSQNPRHKITKRGQNVTFRCDPISEHNRLYWYRQTLGQGPEFLTYFQNEAQLEKSRLLSDRFSAERPKGSFSTLEIQRTEQGDSAMYLCASSLPPPRGNYEQYFGPGTRLTVT.

This rearrangement joins TRBV12-3 or TRBV12-4 to TRBJ2-3, with 13 bases fitting TRBD2. The CDR3 covers 16 residues. Trimming cost V 6 bases and J 6 bases; bases outside gene matches: 9. Here the CDR3 reads CASSRTSGGPRDTQYF. The CDR3 DNA is TGTGCCAGCAGCAGGACTAGCGGGGGCCCTAGGGATACGCAGTATTTT.

The chain couples TRBV20-1 to TRBJ2-5; D gene unclear. Trimming stripped 0 bases from V and 3 bases from J, with 14 bases between. The CDR3 has 15 residues. Germline values: CDR1 DFQATT, CDR2 SNEGSKA (reference sequence). CDR3 nucleotides: TGCAGTGCTAGAGATCCCCGGGTAGCAGAAGAGACCCAGTACTTC. Its translation: CSARDPRVAEETQYF.

The rearrangement uses TRBV5-1 and TRBJ2-3; 15 bases match TRBD2. J gave up 4 bases and V 4 bases, and 4 bases lay outside the gene matches. Germline V gene data show CDR1 as SGHRS and CDR2 as YFSETQ. The CDR3 is 16 residues long. The CDR3 loop reads CASSLGLAGGPDTQYF. In DNA form, the CDR3 reads TGCGCCAGCAGCCTTGGACTAGCGGGGGGGCCAGATACGCAGTATTTT. Complete variable domain (other parts from reference TRBV5-1 and TRBJ2-3): KAGVTQTPRYLIKTRGQQVTLSCSPISGHRSVSWYQQTPGQGLQFLFEYFSETQRNKGNFPGRFSGRQFSNSRSEMNVSTLELGDSALYLCASSLGLAGGPDTQYFGPGTRLTVL.

The J gene is TRBJ2-4, the V gene TRBV2; the match to TRBD1 covers 10 bases. This CDR3 has 13 amino acids. Trimming cost V 8 bases and J 8 bases; bases outside gene matches: 6. Germline V gives CDR1 SNHLY, CDR2 FYNNEI. DNA of the CDR3: TGTGCCAGCCCGGGACAGGGGTCCGACATTCAGTACTTC. It codes for CASPGQGSDIQYF.